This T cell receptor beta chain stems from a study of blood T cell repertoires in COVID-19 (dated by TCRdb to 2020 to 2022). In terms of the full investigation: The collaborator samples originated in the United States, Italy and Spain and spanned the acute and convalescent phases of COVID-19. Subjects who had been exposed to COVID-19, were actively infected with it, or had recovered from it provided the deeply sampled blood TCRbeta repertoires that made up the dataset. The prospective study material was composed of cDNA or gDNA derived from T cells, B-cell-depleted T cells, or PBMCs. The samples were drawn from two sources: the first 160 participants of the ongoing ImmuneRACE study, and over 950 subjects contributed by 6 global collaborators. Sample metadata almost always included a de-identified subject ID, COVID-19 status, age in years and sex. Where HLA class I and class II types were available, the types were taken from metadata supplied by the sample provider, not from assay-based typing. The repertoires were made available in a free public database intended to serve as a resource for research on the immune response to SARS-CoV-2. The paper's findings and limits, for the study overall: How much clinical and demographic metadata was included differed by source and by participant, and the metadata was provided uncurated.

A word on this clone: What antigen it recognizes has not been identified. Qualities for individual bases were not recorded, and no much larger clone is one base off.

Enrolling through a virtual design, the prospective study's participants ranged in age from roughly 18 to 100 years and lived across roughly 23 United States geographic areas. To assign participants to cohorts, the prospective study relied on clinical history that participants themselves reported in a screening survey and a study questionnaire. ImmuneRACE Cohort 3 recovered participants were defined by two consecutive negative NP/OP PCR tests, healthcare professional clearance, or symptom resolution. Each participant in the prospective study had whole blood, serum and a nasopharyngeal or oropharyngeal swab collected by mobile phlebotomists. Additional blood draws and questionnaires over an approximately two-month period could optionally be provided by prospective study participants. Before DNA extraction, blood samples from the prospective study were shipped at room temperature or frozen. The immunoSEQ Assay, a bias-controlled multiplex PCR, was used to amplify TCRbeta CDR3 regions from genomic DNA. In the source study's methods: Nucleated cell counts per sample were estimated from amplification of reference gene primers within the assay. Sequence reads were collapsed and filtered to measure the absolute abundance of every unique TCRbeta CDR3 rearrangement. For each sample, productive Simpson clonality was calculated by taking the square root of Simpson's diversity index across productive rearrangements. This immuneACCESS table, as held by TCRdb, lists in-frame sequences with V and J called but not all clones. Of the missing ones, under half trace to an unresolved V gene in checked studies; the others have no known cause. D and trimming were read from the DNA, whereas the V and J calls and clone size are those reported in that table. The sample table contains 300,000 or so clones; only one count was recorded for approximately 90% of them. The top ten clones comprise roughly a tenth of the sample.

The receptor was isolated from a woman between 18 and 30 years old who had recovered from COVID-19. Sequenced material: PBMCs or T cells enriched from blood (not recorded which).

The CDR3 sequence is CSASGRVAYEQYF. The DNA sequence is TGCAGTGCTAGTGGGAGGGTCGCCTACGAGCAGTACTTC. This chain is built from TRBV20-1 and TRBJ2-7, with 7 bases aligning to TRBD2. From the cysteine through the phenylalanine, the CDR3 covers 13 amino acids. Kept here is only the CDR3 DNA, which spans 39 bases and is read in frame from base 1. The CDR1 and CDR2 encoded by the germline V gene (reference sequence) are DFQATT and SNEGSKA. Clipping removes 3 bases from V and 2 bases from J, with 4 as the unmatched junction base count.